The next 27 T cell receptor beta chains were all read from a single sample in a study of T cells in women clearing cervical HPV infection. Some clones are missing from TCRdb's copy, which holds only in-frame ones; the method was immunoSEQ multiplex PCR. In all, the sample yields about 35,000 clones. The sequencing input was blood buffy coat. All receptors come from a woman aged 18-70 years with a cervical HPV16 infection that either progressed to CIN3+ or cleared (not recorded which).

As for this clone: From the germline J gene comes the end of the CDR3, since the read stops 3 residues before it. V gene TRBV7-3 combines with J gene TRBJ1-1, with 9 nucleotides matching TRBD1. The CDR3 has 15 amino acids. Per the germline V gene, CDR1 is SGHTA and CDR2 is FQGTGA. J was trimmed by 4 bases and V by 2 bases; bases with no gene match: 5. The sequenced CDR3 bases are TGTGCCAGCAGCTTAGCGGGACAGGGAGGCACTGAA. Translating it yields CASSLAGQGGTE. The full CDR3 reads CASSLAGQGGTEAFF.

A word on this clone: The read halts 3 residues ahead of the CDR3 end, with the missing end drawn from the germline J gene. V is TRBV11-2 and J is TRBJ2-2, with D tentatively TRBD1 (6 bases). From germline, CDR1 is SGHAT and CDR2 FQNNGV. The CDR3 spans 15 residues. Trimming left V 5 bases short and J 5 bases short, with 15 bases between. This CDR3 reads CASSPQGGGTGELFF. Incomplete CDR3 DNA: TGTGCCAGCAGCCCGCAAGGGGGTGGAACCGGGGAG.

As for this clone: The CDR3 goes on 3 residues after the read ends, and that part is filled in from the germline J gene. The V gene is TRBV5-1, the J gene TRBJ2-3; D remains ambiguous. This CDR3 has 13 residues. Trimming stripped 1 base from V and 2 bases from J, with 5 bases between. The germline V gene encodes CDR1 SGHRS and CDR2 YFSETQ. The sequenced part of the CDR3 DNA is TGCGCCAGCAGCTTGAAGCCCACAGATACG. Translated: CASSLKPTDT. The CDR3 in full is CASSLKPTDTQYF.

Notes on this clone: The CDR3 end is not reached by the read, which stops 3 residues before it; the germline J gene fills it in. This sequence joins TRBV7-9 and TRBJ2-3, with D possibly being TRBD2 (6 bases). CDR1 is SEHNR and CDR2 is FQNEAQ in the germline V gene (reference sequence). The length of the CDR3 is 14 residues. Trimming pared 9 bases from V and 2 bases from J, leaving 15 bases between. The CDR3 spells CASMGGYSTDTQYF. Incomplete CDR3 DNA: TGTGCCAGTATGGGGGGATACTCCACAGATACG.

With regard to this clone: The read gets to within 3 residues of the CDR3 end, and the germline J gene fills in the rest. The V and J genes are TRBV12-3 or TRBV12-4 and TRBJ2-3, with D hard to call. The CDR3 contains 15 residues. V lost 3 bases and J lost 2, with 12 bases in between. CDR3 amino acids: CASSFNLFPTDTQYF. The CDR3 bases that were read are TGTGCCAGCAGTTTTAACCTATTCCCCACAGATACG.

Here the CDR3 reads CSARDGRGVTDTQYF. The part of the CDR3 DNA that was read is TGCAGTGCTAGAGATGGGCGGGGGGTAACAGATACG. V is TRBV20-1 and J is TRBJ2-3; TRBD2 matches at 8 bases. The read falls 3 residues short of the CDR3 end, and the missing part is taken from the germline J gene. Germline V gene data show CDR1 as DFQATT and CDR2 as SNEGSKA (reference sequence). Trimming at V came to 0 bases and at J to 3 bases, leaving 5 bases not matched to a gene. This CDR3 has 15 residues.

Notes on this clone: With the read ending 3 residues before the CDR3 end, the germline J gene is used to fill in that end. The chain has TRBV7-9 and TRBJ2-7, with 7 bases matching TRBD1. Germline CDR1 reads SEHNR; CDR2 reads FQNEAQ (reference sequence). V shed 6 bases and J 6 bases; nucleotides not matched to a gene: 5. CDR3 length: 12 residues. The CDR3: CASSYTGAEQYF. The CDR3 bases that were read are TGTGCCAGCAGTTATACAGGGGCCGAG.

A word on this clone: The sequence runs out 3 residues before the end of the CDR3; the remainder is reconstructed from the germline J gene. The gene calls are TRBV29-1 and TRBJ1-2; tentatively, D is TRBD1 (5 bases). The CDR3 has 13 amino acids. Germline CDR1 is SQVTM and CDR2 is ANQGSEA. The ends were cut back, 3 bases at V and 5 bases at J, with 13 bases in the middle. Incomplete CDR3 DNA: TGCAGCGTTGACGCGGGGAGGGGTTATGGC. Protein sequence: CSVDAGRGYG. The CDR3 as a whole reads CSVDAGRGYGYTF. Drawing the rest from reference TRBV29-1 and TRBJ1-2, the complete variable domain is SAVISQKPSRDICQRGTSLTIQCQVDSQVTMMFWYRQQPGQSLTLIATANQGSEATYESGFVIDKFPISRPNLTFSTLTVSNMSPEDSSIYLCSVDAGRGYGYTFGSGTRLTVV.

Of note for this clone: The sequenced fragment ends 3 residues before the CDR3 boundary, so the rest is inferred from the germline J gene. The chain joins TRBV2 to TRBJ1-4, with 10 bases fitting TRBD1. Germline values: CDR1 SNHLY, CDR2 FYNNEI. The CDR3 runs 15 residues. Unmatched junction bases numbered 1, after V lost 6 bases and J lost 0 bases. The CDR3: CASRDRGPTNEKLFF. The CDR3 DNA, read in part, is TGTGCCAGCAGAGACAGGGGGCCAACTAATGAAAAA.

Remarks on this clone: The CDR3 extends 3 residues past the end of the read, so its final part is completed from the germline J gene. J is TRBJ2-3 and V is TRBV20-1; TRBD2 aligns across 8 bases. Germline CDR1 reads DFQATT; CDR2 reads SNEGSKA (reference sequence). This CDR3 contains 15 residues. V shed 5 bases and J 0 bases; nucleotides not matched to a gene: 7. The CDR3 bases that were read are TGCAGTGCTCCCAGCGGGGGCCCTAGCACAGATACG. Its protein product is CSAPSGGPSTDT. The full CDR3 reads CSAPSGGPSTDTQYF.

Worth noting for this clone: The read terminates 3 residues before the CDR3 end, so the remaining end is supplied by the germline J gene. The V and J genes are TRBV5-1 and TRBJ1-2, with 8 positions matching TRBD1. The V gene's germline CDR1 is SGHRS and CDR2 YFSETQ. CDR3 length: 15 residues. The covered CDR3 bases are TGCGCCAGCAGCTTGAGTCCAGGGGGCCTCGCCGGC. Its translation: CASSLSPGGLAG. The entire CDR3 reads CASSLSPGGLAGYTF.

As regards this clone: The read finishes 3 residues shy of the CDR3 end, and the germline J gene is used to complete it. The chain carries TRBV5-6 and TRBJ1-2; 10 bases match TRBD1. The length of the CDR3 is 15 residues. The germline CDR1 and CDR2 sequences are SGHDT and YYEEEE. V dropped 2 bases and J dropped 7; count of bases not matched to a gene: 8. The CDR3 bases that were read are TGTGCCAGCAGCTTTTACGACAGGGGGCGTATTGGC. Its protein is CASSFYDRGRIG. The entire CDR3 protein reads CASSFYDRGRIGYTF.

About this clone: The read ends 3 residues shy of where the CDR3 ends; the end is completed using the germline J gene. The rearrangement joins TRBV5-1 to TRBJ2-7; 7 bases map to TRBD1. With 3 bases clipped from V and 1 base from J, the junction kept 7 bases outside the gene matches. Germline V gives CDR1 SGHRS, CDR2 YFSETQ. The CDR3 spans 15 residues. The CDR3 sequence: CASSSYTGESYEQYF. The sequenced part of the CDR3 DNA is TGCGCCAGCAGCTCGTACACAGGGGAGTCCTACGAG.

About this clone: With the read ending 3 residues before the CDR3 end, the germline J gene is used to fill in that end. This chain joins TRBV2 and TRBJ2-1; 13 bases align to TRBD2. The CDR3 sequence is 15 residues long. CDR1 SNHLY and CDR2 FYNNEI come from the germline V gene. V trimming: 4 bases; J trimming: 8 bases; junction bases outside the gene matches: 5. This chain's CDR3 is CASSARTSGSDEQFF. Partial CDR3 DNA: TGTGCCAGCAGTGCCAGGACTAGCGGGAGTGATGAG.

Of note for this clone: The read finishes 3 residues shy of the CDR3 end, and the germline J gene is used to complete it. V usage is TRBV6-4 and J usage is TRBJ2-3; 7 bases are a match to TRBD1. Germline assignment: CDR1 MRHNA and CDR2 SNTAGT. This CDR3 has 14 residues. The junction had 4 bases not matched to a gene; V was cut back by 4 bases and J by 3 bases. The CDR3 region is CASSALQGTDTQYF. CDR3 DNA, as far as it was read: TGTGCCAGCAGTGCCCTACAGGGGACAGATACG.

The sequenced CDR3 bases are TGTGCCAGCAGCTTAGAACAGGGGGCACGAACTAATGAAAAG. Its translation: CASSLEQGARTNEK. The full CDR3 reads CASSLEQGARTNEKLFF. The chain carries TRBV7-6 and TRBJ2-2; 9 bases agree with TRBD1. The read is 3 residues too short to cover the CDR3 end, so that end is filled in from the germline J gene. CDR3 length: 17 amino acids. Per germline, CDR1 SGHVS and CDR2 FNYEAQ.

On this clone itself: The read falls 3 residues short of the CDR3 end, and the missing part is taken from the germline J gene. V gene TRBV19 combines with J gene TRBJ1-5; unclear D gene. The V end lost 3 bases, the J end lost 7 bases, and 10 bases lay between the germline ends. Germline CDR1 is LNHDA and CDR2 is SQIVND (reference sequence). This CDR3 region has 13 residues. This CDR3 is CASSIGFSQPQHF. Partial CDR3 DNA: TGTGCCAGTAGTATCGGTTTCTCCCAGCCC.

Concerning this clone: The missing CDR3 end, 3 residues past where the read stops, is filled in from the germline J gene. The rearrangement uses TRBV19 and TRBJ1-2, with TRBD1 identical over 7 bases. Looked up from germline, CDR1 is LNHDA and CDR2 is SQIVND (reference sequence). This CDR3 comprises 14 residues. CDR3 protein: CASTRDRATYDYTF. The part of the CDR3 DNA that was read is TGTGCCAGTACTAGGGACAGAGCTACCTACGAC.

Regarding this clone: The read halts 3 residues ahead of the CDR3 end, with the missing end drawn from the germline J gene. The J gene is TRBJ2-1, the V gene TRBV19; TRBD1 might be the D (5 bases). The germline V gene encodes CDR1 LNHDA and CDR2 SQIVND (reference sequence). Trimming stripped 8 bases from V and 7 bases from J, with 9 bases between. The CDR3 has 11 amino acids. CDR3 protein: CASSSGNEQFF. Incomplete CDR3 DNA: TGTGCCAGTTCCTCAGGGAATGAG.

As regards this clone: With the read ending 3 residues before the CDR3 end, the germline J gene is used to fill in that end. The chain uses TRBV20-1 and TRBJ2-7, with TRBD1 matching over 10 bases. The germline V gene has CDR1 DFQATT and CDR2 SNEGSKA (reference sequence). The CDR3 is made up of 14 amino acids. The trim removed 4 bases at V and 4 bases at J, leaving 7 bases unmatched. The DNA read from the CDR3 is TGCAGTGCTAAGGGTGGGACAGGGGATTACGAG. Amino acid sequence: CSAKGGTGDYE. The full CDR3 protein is CSAKGGTGDYEQYF.

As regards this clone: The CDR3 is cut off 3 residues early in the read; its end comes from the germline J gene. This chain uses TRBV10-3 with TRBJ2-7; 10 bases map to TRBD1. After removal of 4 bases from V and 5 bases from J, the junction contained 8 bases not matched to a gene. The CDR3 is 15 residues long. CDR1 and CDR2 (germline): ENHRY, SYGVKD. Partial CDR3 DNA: TGTGCCATCAGTGGACCGGGACAGGGGATCGACGAG. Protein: CAISGPGQGIDE. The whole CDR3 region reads CAISGPGQGIDEQYF.

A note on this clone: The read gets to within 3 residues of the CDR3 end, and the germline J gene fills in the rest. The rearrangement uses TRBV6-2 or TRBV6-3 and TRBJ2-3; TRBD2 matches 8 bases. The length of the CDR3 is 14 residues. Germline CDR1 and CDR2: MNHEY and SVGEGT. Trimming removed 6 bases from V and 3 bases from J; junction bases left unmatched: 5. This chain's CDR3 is CASRSGRVTDTQYF. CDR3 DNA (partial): TGTGCCAGCAGAAGCGGGAGAGTTACAGATACG.

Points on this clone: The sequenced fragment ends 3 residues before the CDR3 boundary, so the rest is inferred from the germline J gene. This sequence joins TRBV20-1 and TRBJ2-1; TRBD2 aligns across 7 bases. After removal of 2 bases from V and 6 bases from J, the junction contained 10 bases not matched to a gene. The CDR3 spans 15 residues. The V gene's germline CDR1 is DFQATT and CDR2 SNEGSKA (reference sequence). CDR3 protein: CSARSWRGTSNEQFF. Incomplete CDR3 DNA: TGCAGTGCTAGATCTTGGCGGGGGACCTCCAATGAG.

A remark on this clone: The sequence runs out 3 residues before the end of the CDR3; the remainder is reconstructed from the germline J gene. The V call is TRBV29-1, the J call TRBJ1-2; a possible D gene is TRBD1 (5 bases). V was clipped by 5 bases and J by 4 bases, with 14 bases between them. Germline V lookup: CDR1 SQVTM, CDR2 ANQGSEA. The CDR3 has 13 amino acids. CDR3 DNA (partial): TGCAGCGTTAGAGACAGTCCCTTCTATGGC. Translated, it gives CSVRDSPFYG. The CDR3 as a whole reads CSVRDSPFYGYTF.

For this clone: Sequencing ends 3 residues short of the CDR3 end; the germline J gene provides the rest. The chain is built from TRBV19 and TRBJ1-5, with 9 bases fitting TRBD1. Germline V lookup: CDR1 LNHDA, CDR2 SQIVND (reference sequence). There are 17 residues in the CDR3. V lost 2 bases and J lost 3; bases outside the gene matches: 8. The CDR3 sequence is CASSITHRGQVNQPQHF. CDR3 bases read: TGTGCCAGTAGTATAACTCACAGGGGGCAGGTCAATCAGCCC.

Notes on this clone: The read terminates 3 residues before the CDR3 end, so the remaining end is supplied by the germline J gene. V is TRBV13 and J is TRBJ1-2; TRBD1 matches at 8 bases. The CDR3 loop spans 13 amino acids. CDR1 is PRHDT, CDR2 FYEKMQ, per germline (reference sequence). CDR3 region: CASSIGQGRGYTF. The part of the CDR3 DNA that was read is TGTGCCAGCAGCATTGGACAGGGTAGAGGC.

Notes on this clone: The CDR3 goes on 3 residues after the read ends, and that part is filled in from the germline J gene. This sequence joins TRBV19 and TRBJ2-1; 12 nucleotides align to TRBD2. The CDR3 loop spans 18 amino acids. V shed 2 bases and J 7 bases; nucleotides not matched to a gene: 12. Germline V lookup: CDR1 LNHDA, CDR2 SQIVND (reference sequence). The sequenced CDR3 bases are TGTGCCAGTAGTATAAGGTCCCTAGCGGGAGGGCCGGGGAATGAG. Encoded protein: CASSIRSLAGGPGNE. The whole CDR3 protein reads CASSIRSLAGGPGNEQFF.